The 29 T cell receptor beta chains presented below share a single source sample, sequenced in a study of blood T cell repertoires in COVID-19. Method: immunoSEQ multiplex PCR; TCRdb's copy keeps in-frame clones and lacks some. Of roughly 64,000 clones listed, approximately 90% are singletons. The sample was peripheral blood. Every receptor here comes from a woman of 80 years or more with active COVID-19.

The chain has TRBV5-1 and TRBJ1-1, with D unresolved. The V and J ends lost 0 bases and 4 bases respectively, with 7 bases between them. The germline gives CDR1 SGHRS, CDR2 YFSETQ. There are 13 residues in the CDR3. CDR3 sequence reads: CASSLAEGTEAFF. In DNA, the CDR3 is TGCGCCAGCAGCTTGGCCGAGGGCACTGAAGCTTTCTTT.

The chain has TRBV10-3 and TRBJ1-5, with D perhaps TRBD1 (5 bases). In germline, CDR1 is ENHRY, CDR2 SYGVKD. This CDR3 spans 14 amino acids. Trimming shortened V by 0 bases and J by 2 bases, and 5 bases separated the two germline ends. The CDR3 loop is CAISESGGNQPQHF. The CDR3 bases are TGTGCCATCAGTGAGTCAGGGGGCAATCAGCCCCAGCATTTT.

This clone was recorded only once. CDR3 bases: TGTGCCAGTGGGGCGGGAGGGGGCCAGCCCCAGCATTTT. It codes for CASGAGGGQPQHF. The gene calls are TRBV19 and TRBJ1-5; 7 bases align to TRBD1. CDR1 and CDR2 from the germline V gene are LNHDA and SQIVND (reference sequence). This CDR3 has 13 residues. V shed 8 bases and J 7 bases; nucleotides not matched to a gene: 8. The variable domain in full, completed from reference TRBV19 and TRBJ1-5, reads DGGITQSPKYLFRKEGQNVTLSCEQNLNHDAMYWYRQDPGQGLRLIYYSQIVNDFQKGDIAEGYSVSREKKESFPLTVTSAQKNPTAFYLCASGAGGGQPQHFGDGTRLSIL.

This chain connects TRBV5-4 to TRBJ2-5; the D gene is possibly TRBD1 (6 bases). Trimming removed 0 bases at V and 3 bases at J, with 15 bases between. This CDR3 is 16 amino acids long. Germline CDR1 reads SGHNT; CDR2 reads YYREEE (reference sequence). In DNA, the CDR3 is TGTGCCAGCAGCTTGGACAGGGAGAGTAGCAAAGAGACCCAGTACTTC. Residues: CASSLDRESSKETQYF.

This chain connects TRBV23-1 to TRBJ2-3; 7 bases are a match to TRBD2. TRBV23-1 belongs to the ORF category, with a function that is uncertain. The CDR3 contains 18 residues. The V segment lost 4 bases and the J segment 0 bases; nucleotides outside the gene matches: 13. The CDR3 region is CASSLNLASGTSTDTQYF. CDR3 nucleotide sequence: TGCGCCAGCAGTCTTAACTTGGCTAGCGGAACTAGCACAGATACGCAGTATTTT.

This sequence joins TRBV5-5 and TRBJ2-3, with 7 bases lining up with TRBD2. Per germline, CDR1 SGHKS and CDR2 YYEKEE (reference sequence). J was trimmed by 3 bases and V by 0 bases; bases with no gene match: 7. The CDR3 extends over 16 amino acids. CDR3 bases: TGTGCCAGCAGCTTGGACCAGCGGGGTTCGACAGATACGCAGTATTTT. Protein product: CASSLDQRGSTDTQYF.

The V and J genes are TRBV5-1 and TRBJ2-5; 13 bases agree with TRBD2. The V gene's germline CDR1 is SGHRS and CDR2 YFSETQ. The V and J ends lost 0 bases and 9 bases, in that order; junction bases with no gene match: 11. The CDR3 spans 17 residues. This CDR3 reads CASSLDGTSGATGPQYF. In DNA form, the CDR3 reads TGCGCCAGCAGCTTGGACGGGACTAGCGGGGCTACTGGGCCCCAGTACTTC.

The V and J genes are TRBV5-1 and TRBJ2-5; 12 positions agree with TRBD2. Germline V lookup: CDR1 SGHRS, CDR2 YFSETQ. The CDR3 totals 15 residues. Trimming removed 6 bases from V and 5 bases from J; junction bases left unmatched: 8. Written as DNA, the CDR3 is TGCGCCAGCACCCCAGGACTAGCGGGGAAGGAGACCCAGTACTTC. It translates to CASTPGLAGKETQYF. The variable domain in full, completed from reference TRBV5-1 and TRBJ2-5, reads KAGVTQTPRYLIKTRGQQVTLSCSPISGHRSVSWYQQTPGQGLQFLFEYFSETQRNKGNFPGRFSGRQFSNSRSEMNVSTLELGDSALYLCASTPGLAGKETQYFGPGTRLLVL.

This chain links TRBV7-9 with TRBJ2-1; maybe TRBD1 (6 bases). Trimming removed 5 bases at V and 0 bases at J, with 11 bases between. This CDR3 has 15 residues. Germline-derived CDR1 and CDR2 are SEHNR and FQNEAQ (reference sequence). CDR3 DNA: TGTGCCAGCAGCCCACAGGGAAGCTCCTACAATGAGCAGTTCTTC. Protein product: CASSPQGSSYNEQFF.

A few counts support this clone. J is TRBJ2-1 and V is TRBV21-1; the D segment call TRBD2 is taken from the table without a DNA check. TRBV21-1 is labeled a pseudogene. CDR3 size: 18 residues. The CDR3 region is CASNLIAGPGGRENEQFF. The CDR3 DNA is TGTGCCAGCAACCTAATAGCGGGGCCGGGGGGGCGCGAGAATGAGCAGTTCTTC.

V gene TRBV3-1 (or the pseudogene TRBV3-2) combines with J gene TRBJ2-1; possible D gene TRBD2, 5 bases. Per germline, CDR1 LGHDT and CDR2 YNNKEL (reference sequence). The CDR3 contains 12 residues. V gave up 2 bases and J gave up 7 bases, with 6 bases separating them. The CDR3 region has the DNA TGTGCCAGCAGCCAATCGGGAAATGAGCAGTTCTTC. Amino acid sequence: CASSQSGNEQFF.

The rearrangement uses TRBV11-1 and TRBJ2-5; the D is unclear. V was trimmed by 1 base and J by 0 bases, leaving 6 bases between them. The germline V gene has CDR1 SGHAT and CDR2 FQDESV (reference sequence). The CDR3 covers 14 residues. CDR3 residues: CASSLGAHQETQYF. The CDR3, as DNA: TGTGCCAGCAGCTTAGGGGCTCACCAAGAGACCCAGTACTTC.

CDR3 nucleotide sequence: TGCGCCAGCAGCTTGATGCCAGGGGCTATCGAGACCCAGTACTTC. Protein sequence: CASSLMPGAIETQYF. V is TRBV5-1 and J is TRBJ2-5; D might be TRBD1 (6 bases). Germline V CDR1 and CDR2: SGHRS, YFSETQ. CDR3 length equals 15 residues. V dropped 1 base and J dropped 5 bases, with 15 bases sitting between them.

This clone was counted once. This chain joins TRBV10-3 and TRBJ2-3; D uncertain. CDR1 is ENHRY, CDR2 SYGVKD, per germline. The CDR3 runs to 12 residues. V shed 4 bases and J shed 6 bases, with 8 bases lying between them. The CDR3 region is CAISAISDTQYF. CDR3 in DNA: TGTGCCATCAGTGCTATCTCGGATACGCAGTATTTT.

The V gene is TRBV29-1, the J gene TRBJ2-3; D is unclear. CDR3 size: 14 residues. V was clipped by 7 bases and J by 2 bases, with 16 bases between them. In germline, CDR1 is SQVTM, CDR2 ANQGSEA. The CDR3 coding sequence is TGCAGCGGCCCTAGAGGATTCACCACAGATACGCAGTATTTT. Translating gives CSGPRGFTTDTQYF.

The chain links TRBV6-1 to TRBJ2-7; TRBD2 matches at 9 bases. This CDR3 region has 15 residues. V gave up 2 bases and J gave up 3 bases; unmatched junction bases: 5. The germline V gene has CDR1 MNHNS and CDR2 SASEGT. The CDR3 DNA sequence: TGTGCCAGCAGTGAAAGCGGGGGGTCTTTCTACGAGCAGTACTTC. Translation: CASSESGGSFYEQYF.

The rearrangement uses TRBV11-2 and TRBJ2-5; D call uncertain. Trimming removed 5 bases at V and 0 bases at J, with 7 bases between. The length of the CDR3 is 13 residues. Germline V gene lookup returns CDR1 SGHAT and CDR2 FQNNGV. The CDR3 nucleotides read TGTGCCAGCAGCGCCGCGTACCAAGAGACCCAGTACTTC. This encodes CASSAAYQETQYF.

The rearrangement joins TRBV24-1 to TRBJ2-1; 7 bases map to TRBD2. Germline CDR1 is KGHDR and CDR2 is SFDVKD. Trimming removed 3 bases from V and 12 bases from J; junction bases left unmatched: 7. CDR3 length: 13 residues. The CDR3 reads CATSDPGREGQFF. Written as DNA, the CDR3 is TGTGCCACCAGTGATCCCGGCAGGGAGGGGCAGTTCTTC.

This rearrangement joins TRBV6-5 to TRBJ1-5, with 7 bases identical to TRBD1. The CDR3 covers 16 residues. Trimming cost V 0 bases and J 0 bases; bases outside gene matches: 2. Germline-derived CDR1 and CDR2 are MNHEY and SVGAGI. CDR3 sequence: CASSYSRDSSNQPQHF. The CDR3 DNA follows: TGTGCCAGCAGTTACTCCCGGGACAGTAGCAATCAGCCCCAGCATTTT.

This chain links TRBV4-2 with TRBJ1-1; D is uncertain. Trimming pared 0 bases from V and 1 base from J, leaving 12 bases between. This CDR3 has 16 amino acids. The V gene's germline CDR1 is LGHNA and CDR2 YNFKEQ. The CDR3 sequence: CASSQDQGTTNTEAFF. CDR3 bases: TGTGCCAGCAGCCAAGATCAAGGCACTACGAACACTGAAGCTTTCTTT.

The chain links TRBV4-1 to TRBJ1-1; D not resolved. The V gene lost 4 bases and the J gene lost 5 bases, with 14 bases spanning the gap. The CDR3 totals 14 residues. From germline, CDR1 is MGHRA and CDR2 YSYEKL. The CDR3 DNA reads TGCGCCAGCAGCCCGGTTCGGGGTTTGACTGAAGCTTTCTTT. It is translated as CASSPVRGLTEAFF.

This chain uses TRBV4-2 with TRBJ2-1; 8 bases map to TRBD2. V trimming: 4 bases; J trimming: 6 bases; junction bases outside the gene matches: 11. Looked up from germline, CDR1 is LGHNA and CDR2 is YNFKEQ. The CDR3 is 16 amino acids. For the CDR3, the DNA is TGTGCCAGCAGCCGGGTGGGGAGCGGGAGATCCAATGAGCAGTTCTTC. This encodes CASSRVGSGRSNEQFF.

The J gene is TRBJ2-1, the V gene TRBV10-1; 10 bases map to TRBD1. CDR3 size: 19 residues. Germline CDR1 and CDR2: WNHNN and SYGVQD (reference sequence). The J segment lost 3 bases and the V segment lost 4 bases, leaving 15 bases of the junction unmatched. The CDR3 protein is CASSVVTGGMLRDYNEQFF. The DNA for the CDR3 is TGCGCCAGCAGTGTGGTGACAGGGGGCATGCTGAGGGACTACAATGAGCAGTTCTTC.

The chain joins TRBV7-9 to TRBJ2-3; TRBD2 agrees at 9 bases. This CDR3 spans 15 amino acids. Trimming at V came to 1 base and at J to 6 bases, leaving 5 bases not matched to a gene. Germline CDR1 reads SEHNR; CDR2 reads FQNEAQ (reference sequence). Here the CDR3 DNA reads TGTGCCAGCAGCTTAGTTGCGGGAGGGTTGGATACGCAGTATTTT. This encodes CASSLVAGGLDTQYF.

This chain joins TRBV18 and TRBJ2-1; 12 bases align to TRBD1. CDR3 length: 17 amino acids. The V segment lost 2 bases and the J segment 6 bases; nucleotides outside the gene matches: 8. From germline, CDR1 is KGHSH and CDR2 LQKENI. CDR3 region: CASSPSGQGAVGNEQFF. The CDR3 nucleotides are TGTGCCAGCTCACCATCGGGACAGGGGGCAGTGGGCAATGAGCAGTTCTTC.

The chain links TRBV2 to TRBJ2-3; 7 bases are a match to TRBD2. The CDR3 is 13 residues long. Per germline, CDR1 SNHLY and CDR2 FYNNEI. Trimming at V came to 8 bases and at J to 3 bases, leaving 5 bases not matched to a gene. The CDR3 is CASGGVKTDTQYF. The CDR3 DNA follows: TGTGCCAGCGGGGGGGTGAAGACAGATACGCAGTATTTT. The complete variable domain, with remaining parts taken from reference TRBV2 and TRBJ2-3, reads EPEVTQTPSHQVTQMGQEVILRCVPISNHLYFYWYRQILGQKVEFLVSFYNNEISEKSEIFDDQFSVERPDGSNFTLKIRSTKLEDSAMYFCASGGVKTDTQYFGPGTRLTVL.

The V gene is TRBV7-2, the J gene TRBJ2-3; no reliable D call. There are 15 residues in the CDR3. Germline V gene data show CDR1 as SGHTA and CDR2 as FQGNSA. The V end was cut by 3 bases, the J end by 1 base, with 11 bases between. The CDR3 DNA follows: TGTGCCAGCAGCTTGTGGAGTGCGGGCACAGATACGCAGTATTTT. Translated, it gives CASSLWSAGTDTQYF.

The chain is built from TRBV5-4 and TRBJ2-7, with 7 bases that match TRBD2. Unmatched junction bases numbered 7, after V lost 4 bases and J lost 3 bases. Germline CDR1 reads SGHNT; CDR2 reads YYREEE (reference sequence). This CDR3 spans 14 amino acids. The CDR3 loop reads CASSPSGRYYEQYF. The CDR3 DNA sequence: TGTGCCAGCAGCCCTAGCGGAAGGTACTACGAGCAGTACTTC.

The chain carries TRBV28 and TRBJ2-2; perhaps TRBD2 as D (8 bases). This CDR3 has 15 residues. Germline CDR1 MDHEN, CDR2 SYDVKM. The ends were cut back, 5 bases at V and 6 bases at J, with 16 bases in the middle. CDR3 region: CASSIQGTRSGELFF. CDR3 in DNA: TGTGCCAGCAGTATACAGGGGACTAGATCCGGGGAGCTGTTTTTT.